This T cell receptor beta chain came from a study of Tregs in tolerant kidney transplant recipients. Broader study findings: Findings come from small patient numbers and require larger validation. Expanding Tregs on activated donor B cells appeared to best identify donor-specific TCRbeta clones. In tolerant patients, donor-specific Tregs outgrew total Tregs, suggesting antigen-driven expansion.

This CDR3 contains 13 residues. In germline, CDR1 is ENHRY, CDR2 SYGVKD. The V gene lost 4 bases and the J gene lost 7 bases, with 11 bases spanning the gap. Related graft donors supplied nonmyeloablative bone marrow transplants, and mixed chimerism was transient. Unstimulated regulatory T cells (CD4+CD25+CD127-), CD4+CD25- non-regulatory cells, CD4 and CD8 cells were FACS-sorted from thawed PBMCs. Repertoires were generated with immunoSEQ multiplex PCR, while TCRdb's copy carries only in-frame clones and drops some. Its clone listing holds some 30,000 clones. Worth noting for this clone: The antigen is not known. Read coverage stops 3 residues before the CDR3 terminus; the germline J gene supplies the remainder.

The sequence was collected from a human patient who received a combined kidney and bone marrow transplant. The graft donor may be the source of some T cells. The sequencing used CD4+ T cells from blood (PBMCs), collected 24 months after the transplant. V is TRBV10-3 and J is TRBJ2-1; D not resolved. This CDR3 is CAISGSDFNEQFF. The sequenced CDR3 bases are TGTGCCATCAGTGGGAGCGACTTTAATGAG.